The present T cell receptor beta chain was sequenced within a study of blood T cells in healthy people across ages. The authors extracted at least 5.5 micrograms of total RNA per sample. Next came a second PCR, run for about 7 to 12 cycles, which used a sample-barcoded 5' primer along with a J-beta primer mix. From each sample, at least 2.5 million paired-end reads containing CDR3 were obtained. One entry per CDR3 protein results from TCRdb running MiXCR on the 5' RACE reads. This table holds under 2 million distinct CDR3 sequences, about 35% found once. Comment on this clonotype: Its target is not known.

Per germline, CDR1 MNHEY and CDR2 SMNVEV (reference sequence). The CDR3 loop spans 13 amino acids. V was pared by 3 bases and J by 2 bases, with 7 bases between. Findings of the study overall: Aged donors had fewer naive CD4+ cells and lower diversity than long-lived donors.

The receptor's source is a young woman in good health. The material sequenced was blood. J is TRBJ2-5 and V is TRBV27; D remains ambiguous. The CDR3 nucleotides read TGTGCCAGCAGTTTCACAGTTCAAGAGACCCAGTACTTC. Translation: CASSFTVQETQYF.